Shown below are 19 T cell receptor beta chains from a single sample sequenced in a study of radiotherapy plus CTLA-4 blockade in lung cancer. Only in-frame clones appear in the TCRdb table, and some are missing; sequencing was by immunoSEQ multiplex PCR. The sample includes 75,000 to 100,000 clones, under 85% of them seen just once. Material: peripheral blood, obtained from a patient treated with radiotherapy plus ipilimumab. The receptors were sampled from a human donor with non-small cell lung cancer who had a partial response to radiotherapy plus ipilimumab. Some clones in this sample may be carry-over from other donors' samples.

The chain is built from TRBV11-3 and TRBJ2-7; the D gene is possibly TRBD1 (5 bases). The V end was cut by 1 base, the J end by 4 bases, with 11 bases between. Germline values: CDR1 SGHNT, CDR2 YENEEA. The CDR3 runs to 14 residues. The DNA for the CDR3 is TGTGCCAGCAGCTTAGCCGCCCAGGGATACGAGCAGTACTTC. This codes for CASSLAAQGYEQYF.

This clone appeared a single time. In DNA, the CDR3 is TGTGCCAGCAGCCTAAACAGGGGCACCTACGAGCAGTACTTC. Its protein is CASSLNRGTYEQYF. This chain links TRBV28 with TRBJ2-5, with 7 nucleotides matching TRBD1. The J call could be wrong; TRBJ2-7 is a better fit for the DNA end. The germline CDR1 and CDR2 sequences are MDHEN and SYDVKM. The CDR3 loop spans 14 amino acids.

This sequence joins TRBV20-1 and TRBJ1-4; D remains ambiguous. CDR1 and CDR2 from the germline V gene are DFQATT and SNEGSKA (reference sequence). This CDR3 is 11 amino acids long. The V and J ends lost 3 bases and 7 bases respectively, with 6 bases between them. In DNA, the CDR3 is TGCAGTGCTAGCTTGCGTGAAAAACTGTTTTTT. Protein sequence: CSASLREKLFF.

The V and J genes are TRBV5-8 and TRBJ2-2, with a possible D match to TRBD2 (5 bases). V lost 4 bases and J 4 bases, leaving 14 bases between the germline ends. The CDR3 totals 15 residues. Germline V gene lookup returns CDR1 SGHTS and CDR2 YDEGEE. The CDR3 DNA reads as TGTGCCAGCAGCCCGGACGGAGGCCCCACCGGGGAGCTGTTTTTT. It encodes CASSPDGGPTGELFF.

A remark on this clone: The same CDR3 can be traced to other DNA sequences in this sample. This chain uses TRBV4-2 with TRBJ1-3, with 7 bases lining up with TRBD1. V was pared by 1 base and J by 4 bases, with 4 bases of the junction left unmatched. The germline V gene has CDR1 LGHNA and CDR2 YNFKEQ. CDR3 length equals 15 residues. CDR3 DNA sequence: TGTGCCAGCAGCCAAGTCACAGGGGCGGGAAACACCATATATTTT. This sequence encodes CASSQVTGAGNTIYF.

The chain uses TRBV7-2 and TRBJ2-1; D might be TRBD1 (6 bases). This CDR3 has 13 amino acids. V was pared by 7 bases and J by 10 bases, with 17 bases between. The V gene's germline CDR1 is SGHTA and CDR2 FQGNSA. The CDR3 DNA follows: TGTGCCAGCACACAGGGTCCGGGACAAGAGCAGTTCTTC. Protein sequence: CASTQGPGQEQFF. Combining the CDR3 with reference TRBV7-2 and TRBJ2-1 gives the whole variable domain GAGVSQSPSNKVTEKGKDVELRCDPISGHTALYWYRQSLGQGLEFLIYFQGNSAPDKSGLPSDRFSAERTGGSVSTLTIQRTQQEDSAVYLCASTQGPGQEQFFGPGTRLTVL.

As DNA, the CDR3 is TGTGCCAGCAGCGAGCTACTAGCGGAGCCCTCCTACAATGAGCAGTTCTTC. Translation: CASSELLAEPSYNEQFF. The rearrangement uses TRBV7-9 and TRBJ2-1; 8 bases match TRBD2. From germline, CDR1 is SEHNR and CDR2 FQNEAQ (reference sequence). The CDR3 is 17 amino acids. Germline trimming cut 5 bases from V and 0 bases from J; bases unmatched to any gene: 9.

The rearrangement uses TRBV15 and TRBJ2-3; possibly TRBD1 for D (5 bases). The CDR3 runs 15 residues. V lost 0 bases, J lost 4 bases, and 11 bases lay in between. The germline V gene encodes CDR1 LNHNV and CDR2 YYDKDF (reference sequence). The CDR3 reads CATSREVDSADTQYF. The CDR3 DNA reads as TGTGCCACCAGCAGAGAGGTTGACAGTGCAGATACGCAGTATTTT.

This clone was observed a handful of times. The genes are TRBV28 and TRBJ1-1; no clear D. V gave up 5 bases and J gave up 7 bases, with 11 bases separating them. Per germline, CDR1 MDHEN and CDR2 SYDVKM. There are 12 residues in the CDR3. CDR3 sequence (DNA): TGTGCCAGCAGTCACTCCCCTCTTGAAGCTTTCTTT. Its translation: CASSHSPLEAFF. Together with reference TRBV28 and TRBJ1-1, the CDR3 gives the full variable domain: DVKVTQSSRYLVKRTGEKVFLECVQDMDHENMFWYRQDPGLGLRLIYFSYDVKMKEKGDIPEGYSVSREKKERFSLILESASTNQTSMYLCASSHSPLEAFFGQGTRLTVV.

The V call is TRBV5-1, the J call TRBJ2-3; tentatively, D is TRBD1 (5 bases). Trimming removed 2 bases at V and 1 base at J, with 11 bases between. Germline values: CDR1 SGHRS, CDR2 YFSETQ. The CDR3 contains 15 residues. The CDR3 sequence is CASSFQGRGTDTQYF. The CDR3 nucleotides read TGCGCCAGCAGCTTCCAGGGAAGGGGCACAGATACGCAGTATTTT. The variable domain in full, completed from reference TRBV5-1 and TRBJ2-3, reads KAGVTQTPRYLIKTRGQQVTLSCSPISGHRSVSWYQQTPGQGLQFLFEYFSETQRNKGNFPGRFSGRQFSNSRSEMNVSTLELGDSALYLCASSFQGRGTDTQYFGPGTRLTVL.

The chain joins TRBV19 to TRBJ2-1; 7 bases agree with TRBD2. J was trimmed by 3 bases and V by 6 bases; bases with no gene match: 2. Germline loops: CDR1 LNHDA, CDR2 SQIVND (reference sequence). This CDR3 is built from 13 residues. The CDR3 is CASRGDYYNEQFF. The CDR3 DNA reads TGTGCCAGTAGAGGGGACTACTACAATGAGCAGTTCTTC.

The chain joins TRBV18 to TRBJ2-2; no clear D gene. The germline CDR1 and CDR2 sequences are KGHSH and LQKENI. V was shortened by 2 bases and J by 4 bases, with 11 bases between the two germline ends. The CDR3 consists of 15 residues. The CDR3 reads CASSPELDPTGELFF. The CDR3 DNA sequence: TGTGCCAGCTCACCAGAGCTAGACCCCACCGGGGAGCTGTTTTTT. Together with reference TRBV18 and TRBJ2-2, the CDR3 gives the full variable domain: NAGVMQNPRHLVRRRGQEARLRCSPMKGHSHVYWYRQLPEEGLKFMVYLQKENIIDESGMPKERFSAEFPKEGPSILRIQQVVRGDSAAYFCASSPELDPTGELFFGEGSRLTVL.

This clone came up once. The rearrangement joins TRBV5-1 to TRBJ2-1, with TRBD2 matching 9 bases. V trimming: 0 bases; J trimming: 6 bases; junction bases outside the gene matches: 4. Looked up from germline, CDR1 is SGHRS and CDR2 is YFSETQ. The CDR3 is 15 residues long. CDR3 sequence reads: CASSLDGGGANEQFF. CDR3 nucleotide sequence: TGCGCCAGCAGCTTGGATGGCGGGGGGGCCAATGAGCAGTTCTTC.

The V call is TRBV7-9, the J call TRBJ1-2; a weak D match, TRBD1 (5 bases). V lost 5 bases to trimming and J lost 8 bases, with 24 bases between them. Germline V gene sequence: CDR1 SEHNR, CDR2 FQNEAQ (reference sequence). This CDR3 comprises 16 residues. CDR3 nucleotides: TGTGCCAGCAGCGCAATACAACAGGCGGCGATGAGCGGCTACACCTTC. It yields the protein CASSAIQQAAMSGYTF.

The DNA of the CDR3 is TGTGCCAGCAGCCGTGGGATTAGCGGGAGTAATGAGCAGTTCTTC. Translated: CASSRGISGSNEQFF. V usage is TRBV11-3 and J usage is TRBJ2-1; TRBD2 agrees at 9 bases. CDR3 size: 15 residues. Per the germline V gene, CDR1 is SGHNT and CDR2 is YENEEA. V was clipped by 5 bases and J by 7 bases; unmatched bases: 9.

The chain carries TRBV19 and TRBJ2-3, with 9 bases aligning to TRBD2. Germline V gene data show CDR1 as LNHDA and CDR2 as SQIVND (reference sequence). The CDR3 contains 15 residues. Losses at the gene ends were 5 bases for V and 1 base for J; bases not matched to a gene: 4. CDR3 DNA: TGTGCCAGTAGTTGGCGGGGGGGCGGCACAGATACGCAGTATTTT. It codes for CASSWRGGGTDTQYF.

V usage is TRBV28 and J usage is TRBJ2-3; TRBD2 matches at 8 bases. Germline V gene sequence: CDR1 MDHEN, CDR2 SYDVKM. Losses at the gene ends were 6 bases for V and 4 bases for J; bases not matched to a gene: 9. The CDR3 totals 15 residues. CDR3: CASRLRAGVSDTQYF. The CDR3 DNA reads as TGTGCCAGCAGGCTCAGAGCGGGAGTTTCAGATACGCAGTATTTT.

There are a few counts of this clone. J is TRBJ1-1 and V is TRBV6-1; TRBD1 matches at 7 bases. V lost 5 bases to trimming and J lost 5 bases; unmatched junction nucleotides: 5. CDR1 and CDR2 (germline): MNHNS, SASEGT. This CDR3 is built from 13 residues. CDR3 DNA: TGTGCCAGCAGTCCACGACAGGGAACTGAAGCTTTCTTT. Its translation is CASSPRQGTEAFF.

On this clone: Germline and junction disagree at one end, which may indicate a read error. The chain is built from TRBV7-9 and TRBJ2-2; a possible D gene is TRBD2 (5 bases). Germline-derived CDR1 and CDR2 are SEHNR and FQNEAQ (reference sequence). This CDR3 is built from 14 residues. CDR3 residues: CASSLASNTGELFF. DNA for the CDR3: TGTGCCAGCAGCCTAGCCTCGAACACCGGGGAGCTGTTTTTT.